Below are 12 T cell receptor beta chains sequenced from a single sample in a study of regulatory T cells in long-lasting Graves disease. Assembly of TCR beta libraries relied on iRepertoire HTBI primers together with Arm-PCR of CDR3 regions. From the multiplex PCR reads, TCRdb called clonotypes with MiXCR, one entry per CDR3 protein. The repertoire consists of roughly 420,000 distinct CDR3 sequences, with around 17% occurring once and the leading ten covering about 10%. The time point was: newly diagnosed GD, antithyroid drugs for less than 3 months. Extracted PBMC RNA gave rise to the TCR library. The same sample was also used in a study of T cells in Graves' hyperthyroidism and ophthalmopathy.

The starting material was peripheral blood mononuclear cells (PBMCs), obtained at new diagnosis, from a patient treated with antithyroid drugs. These receptors all stem from a woman in her twenties or thirties with Graves disease.

In this sample, this clonotype turned up many times. V usage is TRBV12-3 or TRBV12-4 and J usage is TRBJ1-1; TRBD1 might be the D (5 bases). V gave up 6 bases and J gave up 0 bases, with 11 bases separating them. This CDR3 is built from 14 residues. The CDR3 loop is CASRETDLNTEAFF. CDR3 nucleotides: TGTGCCAGCAGGGAGACAGACCTGAACACTGAAGCTTTCTTT.

This clonotype was detected many times. This chain links TRBV18 with TRBJ1-4, with no clear D. CDR3 length: 15 amino acids. The ends were cut back, 5 bases at V and 0 bases at J, with 10 bases in the middle. The germline V gene has CDR1 KGHSH and CDR2 LQKENI. Here the CDR3 DNA reads TGTGCCAGCTCATTGGACGGGACAACTAATGAAAAACTGTTTTTT. Translation: CASSLDGTTNEKLFF.

This clonotype was counted at least ten times. The chain employs TRBV7-2 and TRBJ2-7, with a possible D match to TRBD2 (6 bases). V was cut by 3 bases and J by 0 bases, with 12 bases left in between. CDR3 size: 15 residues. The V gene's germline CDR1 is SGHTA and CDR2 FQGNSA. The CDR3 DNA is TGTGCCAGCAGCTTCGGGACTTCGCCCTCCTACGAGCAGTACTTC. Its translation is CASSFGTSPSYEQYF.

This rearrangement joins TRBV19 to TRBJ1-1; the D gene is possibly TRBD1 (6 bases). The CDR3 loop spans 17 amino acids. The V gene's germline CDR1 is LNHDA and CDR2 SQIVND (reference sequence). Trimming pared 3 bases from V and 5 bases from J, leaving 22 bases between. The CDR3 coding sequence is TGTGCCAGTAGTATTAATTGGGGGGGCGCGGGAAGGACTGAAGCTTTCTTT. It specifies CASSINWGGAGRTEAFF.

In its sample, this clonotype was seen a few times. J is TRBJ1-2 and V is TRBV12-3 or TRBV12-4; a possible D gene is TRBD1 (5 bases). Trimming took off 3 bases at V and 7 bases at J, with 15 bases between the two ends. CDR3 length equals 14 residues. The CDR3 sequence: CASSFWQGNGGYTF. CDR3 coding DNA: TGTGCCAGCAGTTTTTGGCAGGGTAACGGTGGCTACACCTTC.

As for this clonotype: With a much larger clone just one base away, this may be a read error. The chain combines TRBV7-6 with TRBJ2-1; the D call may be TRBD1 or TRBD2 (6 bases each). The CDR3 consists of 12 residues. Per the germline V gene, CDR1 is SGHVS and CDR2 is FNYEAQ. CDR3 in DNA: TGTGCCAACAGCTTAGGGGGGACGAAGCAGTTCTTC. Amino acids: CANSLGGTKQFF.

Many counts were recorded for this clonotype. This rearrangement joins TRBV24-1 to TRBJ2-1, with D possibly being TRBD2 (6 bases). Trimming stripped 4 bases from V and 9 bases from J, with 15 bases between. The CDR3 runs 14 residues. CDR1 and CDR2 from the germline V gene are KGHDR and SFDVKD. The CDR3 here is CATSDPWDLSEQFF. Written as DNA, the CDR3 is TGTGCCACCAGTGACCCCTGGGACTTGAGTGAGCAGTTCTTC.

A word on this clonotype: Being one base from a much bigger clone, this may be a read error. The rearrangement joins TRBV18 to TRBJ1-1; tentative D call: TRBD1 (5 bases). The V gene's germline CDR1 is KGHSH and CDR2 LQKENI. The CDR3 totals 17 residues. V lost 3 bases, J lost 3 bases, and 20 bases lay in between. CDR3 amino acids: CASSPEEGPRIYTEAFF. CDR3 DNA: TGTGCCAGCTCACCTGAGGAGGGGCCCAGGATTTACACTGAAGCTTTCTTT. The variable domain in full, with the rest retrieved from reference TRBV18 and TRBJ1-1, is NAGVMQNPRHLVRRRGQEARLRCSPMKGHSHVYWYRQLPEEGLKFMVYLQKENIIDESGMPKERFSAEFPKEGPSILRIQQVVRGDSAAYFCASSPEEGPRIYTEAFFGQGTRLTVV.

This clonotype was observed at least ten times. V and J are TRBV28 and TRBJ1-1; 7 bases align to TRBD1. This CDR3 region has 15 residues. CDR1 is MDHEN, CDR2 SYDVKM, per germline. V lost 7 bases, J lost 1 base, and 9 bases stayed unmatched. The CDR3 reads CASNSLQGQNTEAFF. Here the CDR3 DNA reads TGTGCCAGCAATAGCCTACAGGGGCAGAACACTGAAGCTTTCTTT.

This clonotype was detected many times. The chain has TRBV6-2 or TRBV6-3 and TRBJ2-4; 8 nucleotides align to TRBD1. Losses at the gene ends were 1 base for V and 6 bases for J; bases not matched to a gene: 8. The CDR3 extends over 16 amino acids. The germline gives CDR1 MNHEY, CDR2 SVGEGT. CDR3 loop: CASSYYHGQGGNIQYF. The CDR3 DNA is TGTGCCAGCAGTTACTACCATGGACAGGGAGGAAACATTCAGTACTTC.

This clonotype has only a few counts. The rearrangement joins TRBV29-1 to TRBJ2-5; D is unresolved. Trimming shortened V by 3 bases and J by 2 bases, and 16 bases separated the two germline ends. This CDR3 has 15 amino acids. Germline-derived CDR1 and CDR2 are SQVTM and ANQGSEA. The CDR3 nucleotides read TGCAGCGTTGAGGTTAGAAGACATTCACAAGAGACCCAGTACTTC. Its translation: CSVEVRRHSQETQYF.

Ten or more counts support this clonotype. The chain is built from TRBV3-1 and TRBJ2-3; 9 bases line up with TRBD1. CDR1 LGHDT and CDR2 YNNKEL come from the germline V gene (reference sequence). V dropped 2 bases and J dropped 1; count of bases not matched to a gene: 7. The CDR3 length is 17 residues. CDR3 in DNA: TGTGCCAGCAGCCAAAGACCACAGGGGGCCGGCACAGATACGCAGTATTTT. Its translation is CASSQRPQGAGTDTQYF.